A selection of T cell receptor beta chains follows, all from one sample in a study of PD-1 blockade in mismatch repair-deficient tumors. Sequenced by immunoSEQ multiplex PCR; TCRdb stores in-frame clones only, minus some. The sample consists of 100,000 to 150,000 clones, roughly nine tenths of them appearing once. The input for sequencing was peripheral blood, taken 44 weeks after starting pembrolizumab. The receptors derive from an adult with mismatch repair-deficient cancer. CDR3s include the opening cysteine and the closing phenylalanine or tryptophan. The D gene is left open where the match is weak. The size field is filled for only some rows; it gives once, few, many or a size class.

TRBV4-1	TRBJ2-2	NA	NA	TGCGCCAGCAGCCACTCCGGGGTGAAGTACACCGGGGAGCTGTTTTTT	CASSHSGVKYTGELFF
TRBV6-1	TRBJ2-3	NA	TRBD2	TGTGCCAGCAGTGAACTAGCGGGAGTCCCCACAGATACGCAGTATTTT	CASSELAGVPTDTQYF
TRBV19	TRBJ2-2	few	NA	TGTGCCAGTAGACGGGAAAACACCGGGGAGCTGTTTTTT	CASRRENTGELFF
TRBV11-2	TRBJ2-1	NA	NA	TGTGCCAGCAGCTTAGGAAGGAATGAGCAGTTCTTC	CASSLGRNEQFF
TRBV29-1	TRBJ2-7	NA	NA	TGCAGCGTTGAAGAGCTTAAGACAGCATCACACTACGAGCAGTACTTC	CSVEELKTASHYEQYF
TRBV28	TRBJ2-7	NA	NA	TGTGCCAGCAGTTTAGGGACCGAATACGAGCAGTACTTC	CASSLGTEYEQYF
TRBV13	TRBJ2-3	NA	NA	TGTGCCAGCAGACTCAAACGAAGGGGTAACACAGATACGCAGTATTTT	CASRLKRRGNTDTQYF
TRBV7-2	TRBJ2-5	few	TRBD2	TGTGCCAGCAGCCCGGAGGCAAGCGGGGCGGTAGAGACCCAGTACTTC	CASSPEASGAVETQYF
TRBV29-1	TRBJ2-7	NA	NA	TGCAGCGTTGGTTTCGCCCAGGGCACCTACGAGCAGTACTTC	CSVGFAQGTYEQYF
TRBV11-1	TRBJ2-7	NA	TRBD2	TGTGCCAGCAGCCGGACTAGTCCTAAGGACGAGCAGTACTTC	CASSRTSPKDEQYF
TRBV29-1	TRBJ2-5	NA	NA	TGCAGCGTTGAAGTGAACAAGGGGCGTAGGGAGACCCAGTACTTC	CSVEVNKGRRETQYF
TRBV13	TRBJ1-4	NA	NA	TGTGCCAGCAGCACGAAGCAGGGGAAAGTTAATGAAAAACTGTTTTTT	CASSTKQGKVNEKLFF
TRBV10-1	TRBJ2-5	NA	NA	TGCGCCAGCATCAGCCCAGGCCTCATAGGGCAAGAGACCCAGTACTTC	CASISPGLIGQETQYF
TRBV7-2	TRBJ2-7	NA	NA	TGTGCCAGCAGCTTAGTTGACCGTGCTAGGGAGCAGTACTTC	CASSLVDRAREQYF
TRBV10-2	TRBJ2-1	NA	NA	TGCGCCAGCAGTGAGTCTGGGGGCGGGCAGTTCTTC	CASSESGGGQFF
TRBV28	TRBJ2-7	NA	TRBD2	TGTGCCAGCAGTTTGGCGGGGGAATACGAGCAGTACTTC	CASSLAGEYEQYF
TRBV11-2	TRBJ2-1	NA	TRBD2	TGTGCCAGCAGCACAGGCGGGACTAGCGAGCGGTTCTTC	CASSTGGTSERFF
TRBV28	TRBJ2-7	NA	TRBD2	TGTGCCAGCAGGCAACCTAGCGGCTACGAGCAGTACTTC	CASRQPSGYEQYF
TRBV28	TRBJ2-7	NA	NA	TGTGCCAGCAGTTTCCCGGGATTAAACTCCTACGAGCAGTACTTC	CASSFPGLNSYEQYF
TRBV27	TRBJ2-1	NA	NA	TGTGCCAGCAGTTTCCGGGGGAATGAGCAGTTCTTC	CASSFRGNEQFF
TRBV7-9	TRBJ1-1	few	NA	TGTGCCAGCAGCTCCCCGGGGGGTAACACTGAAGCTTTCTTT	CASSSPGGNTEAFF
TRBV7-8	TRBJ1-5	NA	NA	TGTGCCAGCACCTCAGGGGCAGAGTATCAGCCCCAGCATTTT	CASTSGAEYQPQHF
TRBV7-9	TRBJ2-7	NA	NA	TGTGCCAGCAGTCTAGTAGGGGCTGACGAGCAGTACTTC	CASSLVGADEQYF
TRBV27	TRBJ2-2	NA	NA	TGTGCCAGCAGTCCCTATTACGGGTATGACACCGGGGAGCTGTTTTTT	CASSPYYGYDTGELFF
TRBV9	TRBJ2-2	few	NA	TGTGCCAGCACAGGTCCCTCCGGGGAGCTGTTTTTT	CASTGPSGELFF
TRBV10-2	TRBJ2-7	NA	TRBD2	TGCGCCAGCAAGGAAGGCGGGAGGGCCCCCTACGAGCAGTACTTC	CASKEGGRAPYEQYF
TRBV5-5	TRBJ2-5	NA	NA	TGTGCCAGCTGCTACTACGGGGGAGGAGAGACCCAGTACTTC	CASCYYGGGETQYF
TRBV5-1	TRBJ2-5	NA	TRBD1	TGCGCCAGCAGCTTGGCCGGGACAGGGGGTGTAACGGAGACCCAGTACTTC	CASSLAGTGGVTETQYF
TRBV4-2	TRBJ2-3	NA	NA	TGTGCCAGCAGCCAAGATGTGGGCGGTGCGCAGTATTTT	CASSQDVGGAQYF
TRBV4-1	TRBJ1-1	NA	NA	TGCGCCAGCAGCCAAGATCCCGTGCCTGGCAGGGGAGACACTGAAGCTTTCTTT	CASSQDPVPGRGDTEAFF
TRBV27	TRBJ2-7	NA	NA	TGTGCCAGCAGTTTATCTCCGGGAGCGTACGAGCAGTACTTC	CASSLSPGAYEQYF
TRBV2	TRBJ2-1	NA	NA	TGTGCCAGCAGTGTGGCACCTAATGAGCAGTTCTTC	CASSVAPNEQFF
TRBV11-2	TRBJ2-7	NA	NA	TGTGCCAGCAGCCGTGGGCCTCCCTACGAGCAGTACTTC	CASSRGPPYEQYF
TRBV6-6	TRBJ2-3	NA	NA	TGTGCCAGCAGTTACGCAGGGACTGCTAGAGATACGCAGTATTTT	CASSYAGTARDTQYF
TRBV27	TRBJ2-1	NA	TRBD2	TGTGCCACGAGGGGCAGTCGAACTAGCGGGAGCTCCTACAATGAGCAGTTCTTC	CATRGSRTSGSSYNEQFF
TRBV6-1	TRBJ2-1	NA	TRBD2	TGTGCCAGCAGTGAAGATGATGTAGCTTGGACTAGCGACTACAATGAGCAGTTCTTC	CASSEDDVAWTSDYNEQFF
TRBV5-4	TRBJ1-2	NA	NA	TGTGCCAGCAGCTTTGTCCCTGGGAACTATGGCTACACCTTC	CASSFVPGNYGYTF
TRBV7-6	TRBJ2-6	NA	NA	TGTGCCAGCCTCCCCCCCGGGGCCAACGTCCTGACTTTC	CASLPPGANVLTF
TRBV11-2	TRBJ2-7	NA	TRBD2	TGTGCCAGCAGCTGGGCGGGAGGAGCCTACGAGCAGTACTTC	CASSWAGGAYEQYF
TRBV5-1	TRBJ2-3	NA	TRBD1	TGCGCCAGCAGGATCGGACAGGACGCAGATACGCAGTATTTT	CASRIGQDADTQYF
TRBV4-1	TRBJ2-7	NA	TRBD1	TGCGCCAGCAGCCCATCACAGGGGGCCGACGAGCAGTACTTC	CASSPSQGADEQYF